The 8 T cell receptor beta chains reported below all come from one sample, sequenced in a study of blood T cell repertoires in COVID-19. Data came from immunoSEQ multiplex PCR; TCRdb stores just in-frame clones and leaves some out. The sample lists 220,000 or so clones, 85% to 90% occurring once. Sequenced: PBMCs or T cells enriched from blood (not recorded which). These receptor sequences come from a man aged 45 to 65 who had been exposed to COVID-19.

This chain links TRBV5-1 with TRBJ2-3; perhaps TRBD1 as D (5 bases). From germline, CDR1 is SGHRS and CDR2 YFSETQ. The CDR3 has 14 residues. The V end was cut by 2 bases, the J end by 6 bases, with 13 bases between. CDR3 loop: CASSLESGQDTQYF. The CDR3 region has the DNA TGCGCCAGCAGCTTAGAGTCAGGGCAGGATACGCAGTATTTT.

J is TRBJ1-2 and V is TRBV4-1; no definite D call. The germline V and J ends were trimmed by 2 bases and 8 bases, with 12 bases remaining between them. The CDR3 has 13 amino acids. Germline V gene lookup returns CDR1 MGHRA and CDR2 YSYEKL. The DNA for the CDR3 is TGCGCCAGCAGCCAAACGGGGAAGTGGGGCTACACCTTC. It encodes CASSQTGKWGYTF.

The chain has TRBV10-2 and TRBJ2-7, with 7 positions matching TRBD1. V was pared by 3 bases and J by 1 base, with 6 bases of the junction left unmatched. The CDR3 runs 15 residues. Germline V CDR1 and CDR2: WSHSY, SAAADI. The chain's CDR3 is CASSETGTVSYEQYF. CDR3 nucleotide sequence: TGCGCCAGCAGTGAAACCGGGACAGTATCCTACGAGCAGTACTTC.

The chain employs TRBV5-4 and TRBJ2-3; 7 bases agree with TRBD1. Per the germline V gene, CDR1 is SGHNT and CDR2 is YYREEE (reference sequence). There are 13 residues in the CDR3. Trimming cost V 0 bases and J 7 bases; bases outside gene matches: 2. CDR3 sequence reads: CASSLDRGNTQYF. As DNA, the CDR3 is TGTGCCAGCAGCTTGGACAGGGGCAATACGCAGTATTTT.

V and J are TRBV18 and TRBJ2-3, with D possibly matching TRBD1 (5 bases). CDR1 is KGHSH and CDR2 is LQKENI in the germline V gene. V lost 1 base, J lost 1 base, and 9 bases lay in between. CDR3 length: 15 amino acids. The CDR3 here is CASSPRATGTDTQYF. Here the CDR3 DNA reads TGTGCCAGCTCACCACGGGCGACAGGCACAGATACGCAGTATTTT.

This clone came up a few times. This rearrangement joins TRBV28 to TRBJ1-2; 7 nucleotides agree with TRBD1. Germline V gives CDR1 MDHEN, CDR2 SYDVKM. The CDR3 loop spans 15 amino acids. The V gene end was trimmed by 1 base and the J gene end by 4 bases; junction bases not matched to a gene: 6. The CDR3 bases are TGTGCCAGCAGTTTATCTTCAGGGGGTCCCTATGGCTACACCTTC. Translated, it gives CASSLSSGGPYGYTF.

The chain carries TRBV27 and TRBJ1-2; D possibly corresponds to TRBD1 (5 bases). This CDR3 has 16 amino acids. Trimming took off 2 bases at V and 6 bases at J, with 19 bases between the two ends. Germline values: CDR1 MNHEY, CDR2 SMNVEV (reference sequence). The CDR3 loop is CASSLIRQGGRHGYTF. The CDR3 region has the DNA TGTGCCAGCAGTTTAATACGTCAGGGTGGACGGCATGGCTACACCTTC.

This clone showed up just a few times. The sample has other DNA sequences that encode this CDR3 too. The gene calls are TRBV11-2 and TRBJ2-7, with a possible D match to TRBD2 (6 bases). Trimming pared 0 bases from V and 1 base from J, leaving 7 bases between. The CDR3 length is 14 residues. Germline V gene sequence: CDR1 SGHAT, CDR2 FQNNGV. The CDR3 DNA sequence: TGTGCCAGCAGCTTAGATCGGGGGTCCTACGAGCAGTACGTC. Protein: CASSLDRGSYEQYV.